A single sample is the source of the 5 T cell receptor beta chains below, sequenced in a study of neoadjuvant anti-PD-1 for oral cavity cancer. The table came from immunoSEQ multiplex PCR; TCRdb's copy has only in-frame clones and leaves some out. The table lists some 71,000 clones, around 83% of them singletons. The sequencing used PBMCs, collected before nivolumab (anti-PD-1) treatment. The source is a person between 35 and 79 years old with oral cavity squamous cell carcinoma.

V gene TRBV28 combines with J gene TRBJ1-3, with TRBD1 matching 8 bases. CDR1 is MDHEN, CDR2 SYDVKM, per germline. V shed 2 bases and J 5 bases; nucleotides not matched to a gene: 5. This CDR3 is 15 amino acids long. The CDR3 sequence is CASSLGTGSRNTIYF. The CDR3 DNA reads as TGTGCCAGCAGTTTAGGGACAGGCTCGCGAAACACCATATATTTT.

This chain joins TRBV7-3 and TRBJ1-2; 7 bases line up with TRBD1. CDR1 is SGHTA and CDR2 is FQGTGA in the germline V gene. V lost 5 bases to trimming and J lost 4 bases; unmatched junction nucleotides: 10. CDR3 length: 15 residues. CDR3 region: CASSEGQPPLYGYTF. The CDR3 DNA reads TGTGCCAGCAGCGAGGGACAGCCCCCTCTCTATGGCTACACCTTC.

The chain is built from TRBV30 and TRBJ1-1; unclear D gene. The CDR3 is 11 amino acids. Per the germline V gene, CDR1 is GTSNPN and CDR2 is SVGIG (reference sequence). V shed 0 bases and J shed 10 bases, with 9 bases lying between them. The CDR3 region is CAWSVAGIAFF. For the CDR3, the DNA is TGTGCCTGGAGTGTGGCCGGGATAGCTTTCTTT.

V gene TRBV28 combines with J gene TRBJ1-1; a possible D gene is TRBD1 (6 bases). The germline gives CDR1 MDHEN, CDR2 SYDVKM. The V end was cut by 6 bases, the J end by 8 bases, with 16 bases between. CDR3 length equals 13 residues. CDR3 region: CASRNTGTREAFF. The CDR3 DNA sequence: TGTGCCAGCAGGAACACCGGGACACGAGAAGCTTTCTTT.

The chain joins TRBV21-1 to TRBJ1-3. TRBV21-1 is noted as a pseudogene. CDR3 length: 15 residues. The CDR3 loop is CAHPGVGRPGNTIYF. CDR3 sequence (DNA): TGTGCCCACCCGGGGGTAGGGAGACCTGGAAACACCATATATTTT.